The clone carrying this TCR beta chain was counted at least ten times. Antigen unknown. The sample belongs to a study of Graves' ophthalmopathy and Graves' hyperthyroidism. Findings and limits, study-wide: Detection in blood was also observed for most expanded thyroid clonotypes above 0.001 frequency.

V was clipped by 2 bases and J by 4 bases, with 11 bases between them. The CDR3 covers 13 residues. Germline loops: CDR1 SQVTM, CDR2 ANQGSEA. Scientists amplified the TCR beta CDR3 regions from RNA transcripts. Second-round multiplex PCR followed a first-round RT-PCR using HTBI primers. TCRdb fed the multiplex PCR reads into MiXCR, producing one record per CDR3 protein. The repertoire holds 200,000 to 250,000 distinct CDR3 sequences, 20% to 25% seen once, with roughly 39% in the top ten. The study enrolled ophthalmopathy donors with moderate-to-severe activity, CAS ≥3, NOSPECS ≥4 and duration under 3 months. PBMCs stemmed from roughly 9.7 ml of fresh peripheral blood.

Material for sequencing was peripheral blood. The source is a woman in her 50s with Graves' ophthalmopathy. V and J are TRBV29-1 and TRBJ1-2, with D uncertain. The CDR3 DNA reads TGCAGCGTTGAATCGGACGGGTTCTATGGCTACACCTTC. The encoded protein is CSVESDGFYGYTF. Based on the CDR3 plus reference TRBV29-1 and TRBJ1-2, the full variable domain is SAVISQKPSRDICQRGTSLTIQCQVDSQVTMMFWYRQQPGQSLTLIATANQGSEATYESGFVIDKFPISRPNLTFSTLTVSNMSPEDSSIYLCSVESDGFYGYTFGSGTRLTVV.